Detailed here is one TCR beta chain. These data belong to a study of blood T cell repertoires in COVID-19. Method: immunoSEQ multiplex PCR; TCRdb's copy keeps in-frame clones and lacks some. Here the sample spans over 150,000 clones, roughly 94% being singletons. The CDR3 length is 14 residues. Losses at the gene ends were 3 bases for V and 0 bases for J; bases not matched to a gene: 3. Looked up from germline, CDR1 is SGHDT and CDR2 is YYEEEE. Seattle patient enrollment occurred during active infection, with longitudinal follow-up thereafter. Sequences were obtained from peripheral blood. This sequence originates from a man aged 25 to 45 with COVID-19, enrolled during active disease. This sequence joins TRBV5-6 and TRBJ2-7; 7 bases are shared with TRBD1. CDR3: CASSSGTVSYEQYF. The CDR3 coding sequence is TGTGCCAGCAGCTCCGGGACAGTCTCCTACGAGCAGTACTTC.